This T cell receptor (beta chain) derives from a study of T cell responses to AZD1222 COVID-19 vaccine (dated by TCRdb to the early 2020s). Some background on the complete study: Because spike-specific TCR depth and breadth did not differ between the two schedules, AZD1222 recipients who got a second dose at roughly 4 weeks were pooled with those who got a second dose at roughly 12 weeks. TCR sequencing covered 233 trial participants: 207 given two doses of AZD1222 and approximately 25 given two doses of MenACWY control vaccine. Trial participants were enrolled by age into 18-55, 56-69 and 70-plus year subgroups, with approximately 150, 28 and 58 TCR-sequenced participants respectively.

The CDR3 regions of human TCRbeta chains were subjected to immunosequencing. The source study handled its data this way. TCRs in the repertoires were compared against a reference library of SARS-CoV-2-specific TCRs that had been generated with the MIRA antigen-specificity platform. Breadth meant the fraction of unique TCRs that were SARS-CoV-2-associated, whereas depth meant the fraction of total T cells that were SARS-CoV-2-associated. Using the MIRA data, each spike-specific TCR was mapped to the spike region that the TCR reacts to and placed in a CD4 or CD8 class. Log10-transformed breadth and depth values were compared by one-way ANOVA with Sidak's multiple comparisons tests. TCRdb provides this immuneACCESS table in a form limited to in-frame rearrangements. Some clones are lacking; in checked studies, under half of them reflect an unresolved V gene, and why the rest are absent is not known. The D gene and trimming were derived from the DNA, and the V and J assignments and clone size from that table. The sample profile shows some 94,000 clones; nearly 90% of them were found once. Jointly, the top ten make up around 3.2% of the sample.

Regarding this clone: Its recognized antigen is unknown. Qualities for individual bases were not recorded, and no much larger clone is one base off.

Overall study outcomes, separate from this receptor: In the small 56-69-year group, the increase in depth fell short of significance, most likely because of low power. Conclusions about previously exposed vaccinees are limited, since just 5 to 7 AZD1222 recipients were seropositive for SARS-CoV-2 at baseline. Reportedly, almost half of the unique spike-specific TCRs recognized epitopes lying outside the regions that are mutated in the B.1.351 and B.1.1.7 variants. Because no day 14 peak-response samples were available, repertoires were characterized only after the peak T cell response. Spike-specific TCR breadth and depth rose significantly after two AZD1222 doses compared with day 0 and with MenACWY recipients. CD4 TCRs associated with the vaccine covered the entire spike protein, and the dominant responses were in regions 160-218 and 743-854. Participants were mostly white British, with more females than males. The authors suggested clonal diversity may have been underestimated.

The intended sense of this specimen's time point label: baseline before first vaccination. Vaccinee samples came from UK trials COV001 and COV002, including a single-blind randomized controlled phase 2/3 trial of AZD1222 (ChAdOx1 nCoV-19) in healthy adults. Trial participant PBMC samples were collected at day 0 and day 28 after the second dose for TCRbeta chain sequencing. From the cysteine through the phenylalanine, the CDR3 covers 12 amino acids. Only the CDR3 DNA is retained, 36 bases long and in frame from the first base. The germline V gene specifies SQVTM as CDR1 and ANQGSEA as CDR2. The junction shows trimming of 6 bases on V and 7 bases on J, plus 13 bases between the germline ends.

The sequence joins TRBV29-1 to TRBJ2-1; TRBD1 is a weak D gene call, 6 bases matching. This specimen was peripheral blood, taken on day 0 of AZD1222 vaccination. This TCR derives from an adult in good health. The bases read TGCAGCGTCCAAAGGACAGTTAATGAGCAGTTCTTC. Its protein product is CSVQRTVNEQFF.